A single sample is the source of the 14 T cell receptor beta chains below, sequenced in a study of T cell repertoires in cytomegalovirus infection. TCRdb passed the reads through MiXCR, listing each CDR3 protein once. Of about 260,000 distinct CDR3 sequences listed, approximately 15% were seen once; the top ten hold 8.8%. The sample taken for sequencing was PBMCs. The receptors stem from a human donor in good health (CMV status not recorded). Some clones in this sample may be carry-over from other donors' samples.

The table lists this clonotype with a few counts. The rearrangement uses TRBV20-1 and TRBJ1-2, with D possibly TRBD1 on 5 matching bases. The CDR3 is made up of 14 amino acids. Trimming left V 4 bases short and J 8 bases short, with 20 bases between. CDR1 is DFQATT, CDR2 SNEGSKA, per germline (reference sequence). The CDR3 DNA is TGCAGTGCTATACCGTCGACAGTACTCTCGGGCTACACCTTC. It yields the protein CSAIPSTVLSGYTF.

This clonotype appeared a few times. This chain connects TRBV20-1 to TRBJ1-6, with 8 bases aligning to TRBD1. Germline values: CDR1 DFQATT, CDR2 SNEGSKA (reference sequence). The CDR3 is made up of 14 amino acids. V trimming: 5 bases; J trimming: 5 bases; junction bases outside the gene matches: 5. The CDR3 nucleotides read TGCAGTGCTGTCGGACAGGGCGATAATTCACCCCTCCACTTT. It is translated as CSAVGQGDNSPLHF.

The chain is built from TRBV20-1 and TRBJ1-3; D ambiguous. Germline CDR1 reads DFQATT; CDR2 reads SNEGSKA (reference sequence). Trimming stripped 3 bases from V and 0 bases from J, with 18 bases between. This CDR3 comprises 17 residues. CDR3: CSARDLEFDYSGNTIYF. The CDR3 DNA follows: TGCAGTGCTAGGGACTTAGAGTTTGACTACTCTGGAAACACCATATATTTT.

The chain uses TRBV24-1 and TRBJ1-2; a possible D gene is TRBD1 (6 bases). In germline, CDR1 is KGHDR, CDR2 SFDVKD. The CDR3 covers 14 residues. Trimming stripped 1 base from V and 5 bases from J, with 10 bases between. CDR3 amino acids: CATSDLARGYGYTF. The DNA for the CDR3 is TGTGCCACCAGTGATTTAGCCAGGGGTTATGGCTACACCTTC.

The CDR3 is CASSDLHFQDRQEDYGYTF. The CDR3 DNA is TGTGCCAGCAGTGACCTACACTTCCAAGACAGACAAGAGGACTATGGCTACACCTTC. The chain carries TRBV28 and TRBJ1-2; tentative D call: TRBD1 (5 bases). The V end was cut by 5 bases, the J end by 3 bases, with 28 bases between. The CDR3 has 19 amino acids. From germline, CDR1 is MDHEN and CDR2 SYDVKM.

This clonotype was detected a few times. The V and J genes are TRBV20-1 and TRBJ2-1; the D is unclear. CDR3 length: 11 residues. Deletions cut 5 bases from V and 4 bases from J, with 6 bases between. The germline V gene has CDR1 DFQATT and CDR2 SNEGSKA (reference sequence). The CDR3, as DNA: TGCAGTGCTTCTGGGTACAATGAGCAGTTCTTC. It specifies CSASGYNEQFF.

The rearrangement uses TRBV2 and TRBJ2-1; no firm D call. Germline V gene lookup returns CDR1 SNHLY and CDR2 FYNNEI. CDR3 length: 13 amino acids. V shed 2 bases and J shed 2 bases, with 4 bases lying between them. The CDR3 reads CASSELTYNEQFF. DNA for the CDR3: TGTGCCAGCAGTGAATTGACCTACAATGAGCAGTTCTTC.

The table lists this clonotype with many counts. This rearrangement joins TRBV10-3 to TRBJ2-1; D might be TRBD1 or TRBD2, each matching 6 bases. Germline V gives CDR1 ENHRY, CDR2 SYGVKD. The CDR3 spans 12 residues. Trimming stripped 7 bases from V and 8 bases from J, with 12 bases between. Written as DNA, the CDR3 is TGTGCCATCACCGAGGGGGGACATGAGCAGTTCTTC. It yields the protein CAITEGGHEQFF.

The gene calls are TRBV29-1 and TRBJ2-5; TRBD2 is a possible D gene (6 bases). V lost 7 bases, J lost 0 bases, and 12 bases lay in between. Germline loops: CDR1 SQVTM, CDR2 ANQGSEA. The CDR3 is 13 amino acids. The DNA of the CDR3 is TGCAGCGCTTTGCGGGGATACCAAGAGACCCAGTACTTC. It translates to CSALRGYQETQYF.

This clonotype was counted at least ten times. The chain uses TRBV5-4 and TRBJ2-5; D call uncertain. There are 14 residues in the CDR3. Germline assignment: CDR1 SGHNT and CDR2 YYREEE (reference sequence). Deletions cut 0 bases from V and 5 bases from J, with 11 bases between. CDR3 region: CASSLASVRETQYF. CDR3 DNA: TGTGCCAGCAGCTTGGCCAGTGTACGGGAGACCCAGTACTTC.

This clonotype showed up just a few times. The V call is TRBV29-1, the J call TRBJ2-7, with D perhaps TRBD2 (6 bases). Per the germline V gene, CDR1 is SQVTM and CDR2 is ANQGSEA. The CDR3 contains 14 residues. V was trimmed by 6 bases and J by 0 bases, leaving 15 bases between them. The CDR3 sequence: CSVATGGSSYEQYF. CDR3 nucleotides: TGCAGCGTCGCCACTGGAGGGAGCTCCTACGAGCAGTACTTC.

Turning to this clonotype: A much larger clonotype is one base distant, so this may be a read error. The chain joins TRBV28 to TRBJ2-7; 9 bases are a match to TRBD2. The CDR3 runs 13 residues. Per germline, CDR1 MDHEN and CDR2 SYDVKM. Losses at the gene ends were 7 bases for V and 4 bases for J; bases not matched to a gene: 5. The DNA of the CDR3 is TGTGCCAGCAAGGCTAGCGGGAAATACGAGCAGTACTTC. As protein: CASKASGKYEQYF. The full variable domain, rest sourced from reference TRBV28 and TRBJ2-7, is DVKVTQSSRYLVKRTGEKVFLECVQDMDHENMFWYRQDPGLGLRLIYFSYDVKMKEKGDIPEGYSVSREKKERFSLILESASTNQTSMYLCASKASGKYEQYFGPGTRLTVT.

This clonotype was counted between two and nine times. The CDR3 sequence is CASSLRLTGSGNTIYF. In DNA form, the CDR3 reads TGTGCCAGCAGTTTACGCCTGACAGGGTCCGGAAACACCATATATTTT. This rearrangement joins TRBV28 to TRBJ1-3; 7 positions agree with TRBD1. Trimming cost V 2 bases and J 4 bases; bases outside gene matches: 8. The CDR3 length is 16 residues. Germline V gene sequence: CDR1 MDHEN, CDR2 SYDVKM.

This clonotype was seen ten or more times. The chain combines TRBV28 with TRBJ2-1; unclear D gene. CDR3 length: 12 amino acids. Germline CDR1 MDHEN, CDR2 SYDVKM. V was cut by 6 bases and J by 15 bases, with 18 bases left in between. The CDR3: CASSPSHSTGFF. The CDR3, as DNA: TGTGCCAGCAGCCCCTCGCATTCGACTGGGTTCTTC.